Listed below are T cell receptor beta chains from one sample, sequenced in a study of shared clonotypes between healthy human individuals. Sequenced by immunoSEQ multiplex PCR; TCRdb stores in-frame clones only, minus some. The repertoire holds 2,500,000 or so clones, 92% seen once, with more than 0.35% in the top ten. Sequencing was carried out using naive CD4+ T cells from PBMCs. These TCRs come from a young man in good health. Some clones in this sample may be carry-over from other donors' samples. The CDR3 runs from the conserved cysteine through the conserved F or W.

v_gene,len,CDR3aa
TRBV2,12,CASTQGSDEQFF
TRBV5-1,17,CASSLEVWGQGRHTQYF
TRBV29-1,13,CSVAPTGDSPLHF
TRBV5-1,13,CASSGGPGETQYF
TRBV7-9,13,CASSRGLIYEQYF
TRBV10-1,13,CASSAGTQGTQYF
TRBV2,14,CASRRGTPTDTQYF
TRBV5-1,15,CASSPTKGLVYEQYF
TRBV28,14,CASRLDPSNQPQHF
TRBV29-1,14,CSVPLAGVGDTQYF
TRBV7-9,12,CASSSENYGYTF
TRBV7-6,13,CASSPQIEYEQYF